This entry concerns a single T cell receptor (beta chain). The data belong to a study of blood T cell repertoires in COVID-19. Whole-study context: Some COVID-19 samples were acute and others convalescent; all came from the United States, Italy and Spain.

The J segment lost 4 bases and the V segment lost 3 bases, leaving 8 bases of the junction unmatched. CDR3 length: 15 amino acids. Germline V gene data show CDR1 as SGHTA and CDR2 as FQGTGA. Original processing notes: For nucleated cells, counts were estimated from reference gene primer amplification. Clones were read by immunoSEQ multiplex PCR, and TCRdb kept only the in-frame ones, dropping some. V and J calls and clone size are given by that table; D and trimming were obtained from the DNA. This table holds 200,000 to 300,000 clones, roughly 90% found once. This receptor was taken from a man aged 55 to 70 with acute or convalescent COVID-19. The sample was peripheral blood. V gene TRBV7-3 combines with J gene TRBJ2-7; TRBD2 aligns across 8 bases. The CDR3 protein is CASSLSAGVHYEQYF. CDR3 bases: TGTGCCAGCAGCTTGTCAGCGGGAGTTCATTACGAGCAGTACTTC.